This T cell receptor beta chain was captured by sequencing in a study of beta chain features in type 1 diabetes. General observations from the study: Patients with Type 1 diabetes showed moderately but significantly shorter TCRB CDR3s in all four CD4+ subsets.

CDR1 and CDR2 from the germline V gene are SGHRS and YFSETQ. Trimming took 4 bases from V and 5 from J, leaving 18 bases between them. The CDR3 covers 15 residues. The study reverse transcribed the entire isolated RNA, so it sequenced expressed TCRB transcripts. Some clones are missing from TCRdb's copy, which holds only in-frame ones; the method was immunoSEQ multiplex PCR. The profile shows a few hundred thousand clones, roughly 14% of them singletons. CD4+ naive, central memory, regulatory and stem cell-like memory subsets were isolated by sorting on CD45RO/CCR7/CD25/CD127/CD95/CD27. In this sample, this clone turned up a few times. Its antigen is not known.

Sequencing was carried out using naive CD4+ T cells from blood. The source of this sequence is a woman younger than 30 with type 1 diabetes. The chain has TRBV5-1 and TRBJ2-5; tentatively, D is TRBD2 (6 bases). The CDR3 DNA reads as TGCGCCAGCAGCCCCGGGACTCCGATGGTGGAGACCCAGTACTTC. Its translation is CASSPGTPMVETQYF.